This TCR beta chain was found in a study of cytomegalovirus exposure and HLA in healthy donors. PCR primers comprised 60 Vbeta and 13 Jbeta primers. Repertoires were generated with immunoSEQ multiplex PCR, while TCRdb's copy carries only in-frame clones and drops some. Among 150,000 to 200,000 clones listed, around 80% were seen once. The CDR3 extends over 14 amino acids. The V gene's germline CDR1 is SQVTM and CDR2 ANQGSEA. The ends were cut back, 4 bases at V and 0 bases at J, with 12 bases in the middle. Whole-study findings and limits: Both high specificity and high sensitivity reportedly marked the classifier's diagnosis of cytomegalovirus status. A later analysis found TCR association rates differed by HLA locus, highest for DRB1 and lowest for HLA-C. Prior analysis indicated that the majority of TCR beta V segments exhibited productivity approximately 90% or approximately 30% of the time. A later analysis found most CMV-associated TCR beta chains apparently HLA-restricted.

A remark on this clone: As yet, its antigen is unknown.

This rearrangement joins TRBV29-1 to TRBJ1-1; the D gene is possibly TRBD1 (6 bases). This TCR came from a woman aged 50 to 65 in good health and CMV-seronegative. What was sequenced was PBMCs. The CDR3: CSVVRGGVNTEAFF. DNA for the CDR3: TGCAGCGTTGTAAGGGGGGGCGTGAACACTGAAGCTTTCTTT.